Judged by abundance, the clone carrying this T cell receptor (beta chain) is medium-sized. CDR3 size: 12 residues. Trimming removed 6 bases from V and 6 bases from J, with 10 bases in between. The data were obtained in a study of T cell repertoires in aging, cancer and after chemotherapy. At the level of the study: The whole study produced a dataset of several million TCR reads.

TRB rearrangements spanning V, D and J were amplified using mixed TRB-A/B primers. A single record per CDR3 protein comes from TCRdb applying MiXCR to the multiplex PCR reads. Of 4,000 to 6,000 distinct CDR3 sequences in the sample, 21% were seen once. Amplification of TCR beta used genomic DNA extracted from peripheral blood. V usage is TRBV12-3 or TRBV12-4 and J usage is TRBJ2-3; maybe TRBD1 (5 bases). Specimen: blood. The origin of this receptor is a human donor with a blood cancer. The CDR3 here is CASRGVGDTQYF. CDR3 coding DNA: TGTGCCAGCAGAGGGGTTGGGGATACGCAGTATTTT.